This T cell receptor (beta chain) was documented in a study of T cells after posttransplantation cyclophosphamide. In germline, CDR1 is SGHRS, CDR2 YFSETQ. Trimming stripped 3 bases from V and 8 bases from J, with 11 bases between. CDR3 length: 13 amino acids. Overall study results and limits: Blood and skin or GI T cell repertoires showed limited TRB overlap. Later post-transplant blood repertoires were often dominated by donor CD8+ memory clones.

Method: immunoSEQ multiplex PCR; TCRdb's copy keeps in-frame clones and lacks some. Of more than 20,000 clones listed, roughly 67% were seen once; the top ten hold more than 0.55%. The related graft donor's blood sample was taken on the day of bone marrow donation. A single count supports this clone. Its antigen is not identified. The receptor comes from a woman in her fifties or sixties in good health, CMV-negative, and a related stem cell transplant donor. The sequenced material came from memory CD4+ T cells sorted from PBMCs. The genes are TRBV5-1 and TRBJ1-4; maybe TRBD1 (6 bases). The chain's CDR3 is CASSSGDGEKLFF. CDR3 sequence (DNA): TGCGCCAGCAGCTCAGGGGACGGGGAAAAACTGTTTTTT.